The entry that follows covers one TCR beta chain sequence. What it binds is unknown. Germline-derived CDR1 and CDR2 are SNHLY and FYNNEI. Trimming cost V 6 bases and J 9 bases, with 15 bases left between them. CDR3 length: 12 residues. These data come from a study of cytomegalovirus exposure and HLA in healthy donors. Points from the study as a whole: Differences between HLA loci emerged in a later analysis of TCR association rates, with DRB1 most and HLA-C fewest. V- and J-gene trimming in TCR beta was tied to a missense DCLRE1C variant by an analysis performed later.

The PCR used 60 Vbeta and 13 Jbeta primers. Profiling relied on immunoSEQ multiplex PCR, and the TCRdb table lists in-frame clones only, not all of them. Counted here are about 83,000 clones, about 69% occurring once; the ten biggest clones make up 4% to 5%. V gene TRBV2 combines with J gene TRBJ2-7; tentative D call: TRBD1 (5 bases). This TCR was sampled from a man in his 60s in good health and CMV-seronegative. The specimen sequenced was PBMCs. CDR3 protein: CASSDYRTLQYF. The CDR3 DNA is TGTGCCAGCAGCGATTACAGGACCCTGCAGTACTTC.